Each of the 30 T cell receptor beta chains below was sequenced from the same sample in a study of blood T cell repertoires in COVID-19. Clones were read by immunoSEQ multiplex PCR, and TCRdb kept only the in-frame ones, dropping some. The sample contains about 250,000 clones, roughly 88% of which appear only once. The sample comprised peripheral blood. The receptors were sampled from a man at least 80 years old with acute or convalescent COVID-19.

This sequence joins TRBV2 and TRBJ2-7; tentative D call: TRBD2 (6 bases). CDR3 size: 12 residues. V lost 6 bases and J lost 6, with 12 bases in between. The V gene's germline CDR1 is SNHLY and CDR2 FYNNEI. CDR3 nucleotides: TGTGCCAGCAGGATTGGGGGGAGCGAGCAGTACTTC. It translates to CASRIGGSEQYF.

The chain is built from TRBV29-1 and TRBJ2-3; tentative D call: TRBD2 (6 bases). This CDR3 has 12 amino acids. Per germline, CDR1 SQVTM and CDR2 ANQGSEA. V was clipped by 6 bases and J by 0 bases, with 7 bases between them. DNA for the CDR3: TGCAGCGTGGGGACTAGCACAGATACGCAGTATTTT. Residues: CSVGTSTDTQYF.

The chain has TRBV7-6 and TRBJ1-6; D is ambiguous. Between the trimmed V and J ends, which lost 3 bases and 0 bases, there was a span of 9 bases. There are 16 residues in the CDR3. The germline CDR1 and CDR2 sequences are SGHVS and FNYEAQ. CDR3 in DNA: TGTGCCAGCAGCTTGGACTGGAGCTCCTATAATTCACCCCTCCACTTT. Translated: CASSLDWSSYNSPLHF.

The chain links TRBV5-1 to TRBJ2-3; possible D gene TRBD1, 6 bases. The V end lost 4 bases, the J end lost 2 bases, and 14 bases lay between the germline ends. Germline CDR1 and CDR2: SGHRS and YFSETQ. CDR3 length equals 15 residues. As DNA, the CDR3 is TGCGCCAGCAGCACCGGACAGAGATCCACAGATACGCAGTATTTT. It encodes CASSTGQRSTDTQYF.

This clone was seen just once. The sample holds other DNA sequences that translate to the same CDR3. The chain uses TRBV6-5 and TRBJ1-5; tentative D call: TRBD1 (5 bases). There are 14 residues in the CDR3. The ends were cut back, 5 bases at V and 4 bases at J, with 12 bases in the middle. From germline, CDR1 is MNHEY and CDR2 SVGAGI. DNA of the CDR3: TGTGCCAGCAGTCCGGCCGGGGGGAATCAGCCCCAGCATTTT. Its translation: CASSPAGGNQPQHF.

The chain couples TRBV2 to TRBJ1-2, with TRBD1 matching over 7 bases. Looked up from germline, CDR1 is SNHLY and CDR2 is FYNNEI. The CDR3 is 16 residues long. Trimming cost V 3 bases and J 5 bases; bases outside gene matches: 12. The CDR3 DNA reads TGTGCCAGCAGTGATTTTGGGTGGGACAGACAATATGGCTACACCTTC. Translation: CASSDFGWDRQYGYTF.

The rearrangement links TRBV24-1 to TRBJ2-2, with TRBD1 matching over 7 bases. Germline CDR1 KGHDR, CDR2 SFDVKD. The ends lost 4 bases at V and 0 bases at J; junction bases unmatched: 4. This CDR3 is built from 16 residues. The CDR3 protein is CATSEWDRTNTGELFF. CDR3 nucleotide sequence: TGTGCCACCAGTGAGTGGGACAGAACGAACACCGGGGAGCTGTTTTTT.

The rearrangement uses TRBV28 and TRBJ1-4, with a possible D match to TRBD1 (5 bases). V lost 11 bases and J 3 bases, leaving 16 bases between the germline ends. CDR1 and CDR2 (germline): MDHEN, SYDVKM. CDR3 length: 14 residues. CDR3 in DNA: TGTGCCGGAAAGGGGCACCGAGCTAATGAAAAACTGTTTTTT. Translation gives CAGKGHRANEKLFF.

This clone was counted a few times. V is TRBV24-1 and J is TRBJ2-5, with D perhaps matching TRBD1 (6 bases). Germline assignment: CDR1 KGHDR and CDR2 SFDVKD. The length of the CDR3 is 16 residues. Trimming took off 5 bases at V and 0 bases at J, with 15 bases between the two ends. CDR3 sequence: CATSGGQGVYQETQYF. CDR3 nucleotide sequence: TGTGCCACCAGTGGGGGGCAGGGAGTGTACCAAGAGACCCAGTACTTC.

This rearrangement joins TRBV5-1 to TRBJ1-5; 7 nucleotides align to TRBD1. Germline CDR1 reads SGHRS; CDR2 reads YFSETQ. CDR3 length equals 14 residues. V lost 4 bases to trimming and J lost 5 bases; unmatched junction nucleotides: 6. The DNA of the CDR3 is TGCGCCAGCAGCACGACAGGGATTGATCAGCCCCAGCATTTT. Encoded protein: CASSTTGIDQPQHF.

The J gene is TRBJ2-2, the V gene TRBV6-6; 7 bases are shared with TRBD1. The CDR3 loop spans 15 amino acids. Germline trimming cut 6 bases from V and 1 base from J; bases unmatched to any gene: 5. Germline-derived CDR1 and CDR2 are MNHNY and SVGAGI (reference sequence). The DNA for the CDR3 is TGTGCCAGCAGCATGGGACAGAAGAACACCGGGGAGCTGTTTTTT. Translation: CASSMGQKNTGELFF.

The chain recombines TRBV6-2 or TRBV6-3 with TRBJ2-6; D uncertain. The germline V gene encodes CDR1 MNHEY and CDR2 SVGEGT. This CDR3 has 15 amino acids. V gave up 4 bases and J gave up 0 bases, with 7 bases separating them. The CDR3 is CASSWASSGANVLTF. The CDR3 region has the DNA TGTGCCAGCAGTTGGGCCTCCTCTGGGGCCAACGTCCTGACTTTC.

About this clone: In the same sample, other DNA sequences code for this CDR3. This chain links TRBV7-9 with TRBJ1-1; 10 bases are shared with TRBD1. The length of the CDR3 is 14 residues. Germline trimming cut 3 bases from V and 3 bases from J; bases unmatched to any gene: 1. The germline gives CDR1 SEHNR, CDR2 FQNEAQ (reference sequence). The CDR3 here is CASSFGTGDTEAFF. For the CDR3, the DNA is TGTGCCAGCAGCTTCGGGACAGGGGACACTGAAGCTTTCTTT.

As regards this clone: The junction and the germline gene differ at one end; a read error may be behind it. This rearrangement joins TRBV4-1 to TRBJ1-3; tentative D call: TRBD1 (6 bases). The CDR3 sequence is 18 residues long. Germline CDR1 is MGHRA and CDR2 is YSYEKL. The CDR3 is CASRQVPWARGGGNTIYF. The CDR3 bases are TGCGCCAGCAGACAAGTCCCCTGGGCCAGGGGTGGTGGAAACACCATATATTTT.

This chain joins TRBV27 and TRBJ2-7, with TRBD2 identical over 7 bases. Germline values: CDR1 MNHEY, CDR2 SMNVEV (reference sequence). The CDR3 has 15 amino acids. With 3 bases clipped from V and 6 bases from J, the junction kept 11 bases outside the gene matches. The CDR3 here is CASSFIPGGSSEQYF. For the CDR3, the DNA is TGTGCCAGCAGTTTCATCCCCGGGGGGTCTAGCGAGCAGTACTTC.

The chain is built from TRBV6-5 and TRBJ1-1; 7 nucleotides agree with TRBD1. The germline gives CDR1 MNHEY, CDR2 SVGAGI. The V segment lost 0 bases and the J segment 11 bases; nucleotides outside the gene matches: 9. CDR3 size: 14 residues. CDR3 in DNA: TGTGCCAGCAGTTACTCGGCCCAGGGGGTTCAGGCTTTCTTT. This gives the protein CASSYSAQGVQAFF.

This rearrangement joins TRBV9 to TRBJ1-1; TRBD1 matches at 9 bases. This CDR3 has 13 residues. The germline CDR1 and CDR2 sequences are SGDLS and YYNGEE. The trim removed 0 bases at V and 8 bases at J, leaving 2 bases unmatched. This CDR3 reads CASSVGGQGEAFF. In DNA, the CDR3 is TGTGCCAGCAGCGTAGGAGGACAGGGGGAAGCTTTCTTT. Drawing the rest from reference TRBV9 and TRBJ1-1, the complete variable domain is DSGVTQTPKHLITATGQRVTLRCSPRSGDLSVYWYQQSLDQGLQFLIQYYNGEERAKGNILERFSAQQFPDLHSELNLSSLELGDSALYFCASSVGGQGEAFFGQGTRLTVV.

This chain uses TRBV7-2 with TRBJ2-1; 9 bases are shared with TRBD1. The CDR3 length is 16 residues. From germline, CDR1 is SGHTA and CDR2 FQGNSA. V lost 4 bases, J lost 6 bases, and 10 bases stayed unmatched. The CDR3 region is CASSSLPGQGVNEQFF. The CDR3 bases are TGTGCCAGCAGCTCCCTTCCGGGACAGGGAGTCAATGAGCAGTTCTTC.

The chain uses TRBV7-3 and TRBJ2-1; D may be TRBD2 (6 bases). Trimming took off 3 bases at V and 8 bases at J, with 11 bases between the two ends. The CDR3 totals 13 residues. CDR1 and CDR2 from the germline V gene are SGHTA and FQGTGA. The CDR3 reads CASSLRRGDEQFF. The CDR3 DNA sequence: TGTGCCAGCAGCTTGAGGAGGGGCGATGAGCAGTTCTTC.

The genes are TRBV9 and TRBJ2-4; TRBD2 aligns across 11 bases. The ends lost 3 bases at V and 9 bases at J; junction bases unmatched: 8. Germline values: CDR1 SGDLS, CDR2 YYNGEE. This CDR3 spans 15 amino acids. The CDR3 nucleotides read TGTGCCAGCAGCGGACCGACTAGCGGGAATCTCATTCAGTACTTC. Translation gives CASSGPTSGNLIQYF. The complete variable domain, with remaining parts taken from reference TRBV9 and TRBJ2-4, reads DSGVTQTPKHLITATGQRVTLRCSPRSGDLSVYWYQQSLDQGLQFLIQYYNGEERAKGNILERFSAQQFPDLHSELNLSSLELGDSALYFCASSGPTSGNLIQYFGAGTRLSVL.

The chain couples TRBV6-6 to TRBJ1-6; the D is unclear. The CDR3 runs to 12 residues. CDR1 and CDR2 (germline): MNHNY, SVGAGI (reference sequence). With 5 bases removed from V and 12 bases from J, the gap between germline ends came to 11 bases. Written as DNA, the CDR3 is TGTGCCAGCAGTGCCCTGGCCGAACCCCTCCACTTT. Translating gives CASSALAEPLHF.

In this sample, this clone turned up a few times. V and J are TRBV28 and TRBJ1-2; D ambiguous. The length of the CDR3 is 14 residues. V was trimmed by 2 bases and J by 4 bases, leaving 11 bases between them. The V gene's germline CDR1 is MDHEN and CDR2 SYDVKM. In DNA form, the CDR3 reads TGTGCCAGCAGTTTACGAGGGTTGCTCTATGGCTACACCTTC. Its translation: CASSLRGLLYGYTF.

The V and J genes are TRBV4-2 and TRBJ2-5; 11 bases align to TRBD1. The V segment lost 4 bases and the J segment 5 bases; nucleotides outside the gene matches: 6. Looked up from germline, CDR1 is LGHNA and CDR2 is YNFKEQ. CDR3 length: 15 residues. The CDR3 region is CASSPGQGELETQYF. Here the CDR3 DNA reads TGTGCCAGCAGCCCGGGACAGGGGGAATTGGAGACCCAGTACTTC.

This clone has more than one count but fewer than ten. The chain is built from TRBV11-2 and TRBJ2-7, with 8 bases identical to TRBD1. The germline V gene encodes CDR1 SGHAT and CDR2 FQNNGV. The CDR3 contains 14 residues. V dropped 7 bases and J dropped 2; count of bases not matched to a gene: 7. CDR3: CASTFGTGTYEQYF. CDR3 nucleotide sequence: TGTGCCAGCACCTTCGGGACAGGAACCTACGAGCAGTACTTC.

Worth noting for this clone: No DNA is shown, since the ends of the CDR3 on it are uncertain; the CDR3 is the one TCRdb lists. The chain couples TRBV27 to TRBJ1-1. Termini included, the CDR3 measures 14 amino acids. Germline CDR1 and CDR2: MNHEY and SMNVEV (reference sequence). The CDR3 here is CASSSSVMNTEAFF.

V is TRBV29-1 and J is TRBJ2-5, with TRBD1 matching 7 bases. Germline lookup yields CDR1 SQVTM and CDR2 ANQGSEA. CDR3 length: 12 amino acids. The V and J ends lost 6 bases and 1 base, in that order; junction bases with no gene match: 2. CDR3 residues: CSVRDSQETQYF. The CDR3 coding sequence is TGCAGCGTCCGGGACAGCCAAGAGACCCAGTACTTC.

J is TRBJ2-1 and V is TRBV24-1, with 13 bases that match TRBD2. Germline CDR1 is KGHDR and CDR2 is SFDVKD. V was pared by 3 bases and J by 7 bases, with 2 bases of the junction left unmatched. The CDR3 has 15 amino acids. CDR3 DNA sequence: TGTGCCACCAGTGATACTAGCGGGGGGGGAAATGAGCAGTTCTTC. Translating it yields CATSDTSGGGNEQFF.

CDR3 bases: TGTGCCAGCAGCAGGGCGAGCTCCTACAATGAGCAGTTCTTC. Amino acids: CASSRASSYNEQFF. The rearrangement joins TRBV2 to TRBJ2-1; weak D call: TRBD1 (5 bases). The CDR3 covers 14 residues. The germline CDR1 and CDR2 sequences are SNHLY and FYNNEI. Trimming took 6 bases from V and 0 from J, leaving 9 bases between them. Together with reference TRBV2 and TRBJ2-1, the CDR3 gives the full variable domain: EPEVTQTPSHQVTQMGQEVILRCVPISNHLYFYWYRQILGQKVEFLVSFYNNEISEKSEIFDDQFSVERPDGSNFTLKIRSTKLEDSAMYFCASSRASSYNEQFFGPGTRLTVL.

With regard to this clone: The sample carries other DNA sequences with the same CDR3. The CDR3 sequence: CASSLDSNTEAFF. CDR3 coding DNA: TGCGCCAGCAGCTTAGACAGCAACACTGAAGCTTTCTTT. The chain uses TRBV5-1 and TRBJ1-1; D perhaps matches TRBD1 (5 bases). This CDR3 comprises 13 residues. V dropped 2 bases and J dropped 2 bases, with 7 bases sitting between them. The V gene's germline CDR1 is SGHRS and CDR2 YFSETQ.

CDR3 amino acids: CASSLGGQGGYGYTF. In nucleotides, the CDR3 is TGTGCCAGCAGCTTGGGAGGACAGGGCGGATACGGCTACACCTTC. The rearrangement joins TRBV5-8 to TRBJ1-2; 8 positions agree with TRBD1. The V gene end was trimmed by 0 bases and the J gene end by 8 bases; junction bases not matched to a gene: 9. The CDR3 has 15 residues. Germline V gives CDR1 SGHTS, CDR2 YDEGEE. Variable domain in full (rest from reference TRBV5-8 and TRBJ1-2): EAGVTQSPTHLIKTRGQQATLRCSPISGHTSVYWYQQALGLGLQFLLWYDEGEERNRGNFPPRFSGRQFPNYSSELNVNALELEDSALYLCASSLGGQGGYGYTFGSGTRLTVV.